This TCR beta chain stems from a study of T cells in Graves' hyperthyroidism and ophthalmopathy. Study-level points and caveats: Ophthalmopathy stood apart from stable hyperthyroidism in a 13 V-J model.

Template material for amplifying TCR beta CDR3 regions consisted of RNA transcripts. Researchers ran a first-round RT-PCR on the TCR CDR3 using the HTBI primer set. TCRdb ran MiXCR on the multiplex PCR reads and lists one entry per CDR3 protein. Of hundreds of thousands of distinct CDR3 sequences detected, under 45% appear once; the ten largest clones hold around 30%. CDR1 is SGHTA and CDR2 is FQGNSA in the germline V gene. The CDR3 has 15 residues. Concerning this clonotype itself: Its matching antigen is unknown. One end of the junction fails to match germline, which may point to a read error.

J is TRBJ1-5 and V is TRBV7-2, with 8 bases lining up with TRBD1. The sample taken for sequencing was blood. The receptor was isolated from a middle-aged woman with Graves' hyperthyroidism. CDR3 sequence: CASSQDITGGRPQHF. The DNA of the CDR3 is TGCGCCAGCAGCCAAGATATTACAGGGGGACGGCCCCAGCATTTT.